These 3 T cell receptor beta chains originate from one sample sequenced in a study of shared clonotypes between healthy human individuals. TCRdb's copy holds only in-frame clones and misses some; the assay was immunoSEQ multiplex PCR. The sample records roughly 2.4 million clones, approximately 94% being singletons. Sequenced input: naive CD4+ T cells sorted from blood. Subset denoted: CD45RA+ positively selected. The receptors originated from a man younger than 35 in good health.

The chain has TRBV7-9 and TRBJ2-2; D possibly corresponds to TRBD1 (5 bases). The ends were cut back, 6 bases at V and 1 base at J, with 9 bases in the middle. Germline lookup yields CDR1 SEHNR and CDR2 FQNEAQ (reference sequence). The CDR3 spans 14 residues. Here the CDR3 reads CASRSDRNTGELFF. For the CDR3, the DNA is TGTGCCAGCAGGAGTGACAGGAACACCGGGGAGCTGTTTTTT.

In its sample, this clone was seen a few times. DNA for the CDR3: TGTGCCAGTAGTATAGGCCCAGGTGGCAATTCACCCCTCCACTTT. Its translation is CASSIGPGGNSPLHF. This sequence joins TRBV19 and TRBJ1-6; D is undetermined. The V and J ends lost 1 base and 7 bases respectively, with 11 bases between them. CDR1 and CDR2 from the germline V gene are LNHDA and SQIVND (reference sequence). This CDR3 comprises 15 residues.

V gene TRBV4-3 combines with J gene TRBJ2-3; D is ambiguous. From germline, CDR1 is LGHNA and CDR2 YSLEER. The CDR3 has 15 amino acids. V was trimmed by 0 bases and J by 1 base, leaving 8 bases between them. CDR3 amino acids: CASSQDWSGTDTQYF. In nucleotides, the CDR3 is TGCGCCAGCAGCCAAGATTGGAGCGGCACAGATACGCAGTATTTT.